Listed here are 7 T cell receptor beta chains from one sample, sequenced in a study of blood T cell repertoires in COVID-19. Measured with immunoSEQ multiplex PCR; TCRdb has only the in-frame clones, and not every one. Of some 120,000 clones listed, approximately 90% are singletons. Sequencing was done on a sample of peripheral blood. Receptors originate from a human donor with acute or convalescent COVID-19. The donor label of this sample is uncertain.

CDR3 DNA: TGCGCCAGCAGCTTGGCAGGGGGCTCTAATGAAAAACTGTTTTTT. The encoded protein is CASSLAGGSNEKLFF. The chain is built from TRBV5-1 and TRBJ1-4, with 8 bases aligning to TRBD1. The CDR3 is made up of 15 amino acids. The J segment lost 3 bases and the V segment lost 0 bases, leaving 1 base of the junction unmatched. Germline-derived CDR1 and CDR2 are SGHRS and YFSETQ.

The chain joins TRBV5-1 to TRBJ1-5; a weak D match, TRBD1 (6 bases). Trimming took off 4 bases at V and 7 bases at J, with 18 bases between the two ends. CDR3 length: 15 amino acids. CDR1 and CDR2 (germline): SGHRS, YFSETQ. The CDR3 DNA reads TGCGCCAGCAGCCCCACTACAGGGTCGGGGCAGCCCCAGCATTTT. This translates into CASSPTTGSGQPQHF.

Only one count was recorded for this clone. The chain combines TRBV3-1 (or the pseudogene TRBV3-2) with TRBJ2-7, with 9 nucleotides matching TRBD2. The CDR3 has 14 residues. Looked up from germline, CDR1 is LGHDT and CDR2 is YNNKEL (reference sequence). V gave up 3 bases and J gave up 3 bases; unmatched junction bases: 3. The CDR3 region has the DNA TGTGCCAGCAGCCACTTGACTAGCGGCTACGAGCAGTACTTC. Translation: CASSHLTSGYEQYF.

The chain carries TRBV5-1 and TRBJ2-1, with 11 bases matching TRBD2. V was clipped by 1 base and J by 2 bases; unmatched bases: 11. Germline CDR1 and CDR2: SGHRS and YFSETQ. This CDR3 comprises 19 residues. For the CDR3, the DNA is TGCGCCAGCAGCTTGTACGCGACTAGCGGGGCCAACCCCTACAATGAGCAGTTCTTC. Protein product: CASSLYATSGANPYNEQFF.

The chain links TRBV10-3 to TRBJ1-2; D gene unclear. The CDR3 covers 12 residues. Germline V CDR1 and CDR2: ENHRY, SYGVKD. Trimming shortened V by 6 bases and J by 3 bases, and 8 bases separated the two germline ends. The CDR3 spells CAIRVGDYGYTF. DNA of the CDR3: TGTGCCATCAGGGTCGGAGACTATGGCTACACCTTC.

This clone was recorded a few times. CDR3 in amino acids: CASSGQGNTEAFF. Written as DNA, the CDR3 is TGCGCCAGCAGCGGCCAGGGGAACACTGAAGCTTTCTTT. This chain links TRBV4-1 with TRBJ1-1; perhaps TRBD1 as D (5 bases). The CDR3 has 13 residues. The V gene lost 5 bases and the J gene lost 1 base, with 8 bases spanning the gap. Germline V lookup: CDR1 MGHRA, CDR2 YSYEKL.

The V gene is TRBV9, the J gene TRBJ2-3; 11 nucleotides line up with TRBD2. V trimming: 3 bases; J trimming: 5 bases; junction bases outside the gene matches: 2. The germline CDR1 and CDR2 sequences are SGDLS and YYNGEE. The CDR3 runs 14 residues. In nucleotides, the CDR3 is TGTGCCAGCAGCGGCCTAGCGGGAGGAGATACGCAGTATTTT. Translating it yields CASSGLAGGDTQYF.